This note documents a single T cell receptor beta chain sequence. Its antigen is unidentified. The data are from a study of T-cell memory formation after mild COVID-19. Study-wide results and limits: Clones shrinking from day 15 to 85 showed even CD4/CD8 mixes; later expanders tilted CD4+. CD4+ contracting clones were mainly CM and EM; CD8+ ones, EMRA.

TCRdb redid the calling of the 5' RACE reads with MiXCR, one entry per CDR3 protein. The repertoire has 190,000 or so distinct CDR3 sequences, 20% to 25% of them found once; the top ten carry about 21%. V was pared by 3 bases and J by 5 bases, with 6 bases of the junction left unmatched. Germline CDR1 reads SGHRS; CDR2 reads YFSETQ. The CDR3 loop spans 14 amino acids. The source is an adult woman who had mild COVID-19 (a few samples of this study predate the infection). Cell type and time point are not known. Sequencing input: PBMCs or a T cell subset sorted from them (not recorded which). This chain joins TRBV5-1 and TRBJ2-7, with 9 bases aligning to TRBD2. Here the CDR3 DNA reads TGCGCCAGCAGCTGGGCGGGAGGGCATAACGAGCAGTACTTC. It yields the protein CASSWAGGHNEQYF.